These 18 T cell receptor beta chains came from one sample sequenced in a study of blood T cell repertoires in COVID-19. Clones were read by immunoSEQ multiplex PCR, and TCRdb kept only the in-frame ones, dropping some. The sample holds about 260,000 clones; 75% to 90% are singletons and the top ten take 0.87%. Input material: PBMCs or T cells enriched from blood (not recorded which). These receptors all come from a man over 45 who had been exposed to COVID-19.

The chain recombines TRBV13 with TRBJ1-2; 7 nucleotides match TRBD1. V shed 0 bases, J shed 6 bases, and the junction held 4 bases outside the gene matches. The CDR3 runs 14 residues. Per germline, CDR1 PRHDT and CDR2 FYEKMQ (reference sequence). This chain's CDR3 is CASSLGRGGNGYTF. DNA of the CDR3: TGTGCCAGCAGCTTAGGCCGAGGGGGCAATGGCTACACCTTC.

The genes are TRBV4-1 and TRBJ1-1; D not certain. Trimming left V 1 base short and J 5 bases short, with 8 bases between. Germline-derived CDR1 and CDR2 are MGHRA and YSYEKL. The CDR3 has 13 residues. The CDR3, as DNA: TGCGCCAGCAGCCAAGCCGCGGGAACTGAAGCTTTCTTT. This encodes CASSQAAGTEAFF.

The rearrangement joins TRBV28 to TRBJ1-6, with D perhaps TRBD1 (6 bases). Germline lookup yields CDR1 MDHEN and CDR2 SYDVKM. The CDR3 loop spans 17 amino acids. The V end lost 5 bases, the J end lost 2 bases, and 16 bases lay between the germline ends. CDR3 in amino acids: CASSLNTGPTYNSPLHF. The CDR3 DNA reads TGTGCCAGCAGTCTAAACACAGGGCCCACCTATAATTCACCCCTCCACTTT.

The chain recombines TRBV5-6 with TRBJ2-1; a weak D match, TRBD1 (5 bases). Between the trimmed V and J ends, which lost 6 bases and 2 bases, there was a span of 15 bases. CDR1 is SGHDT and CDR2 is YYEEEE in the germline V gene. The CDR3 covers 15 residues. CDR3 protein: CASIFRQTPYNEQFF. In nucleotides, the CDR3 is TGTGCCAGCATCTTCCGACAGACTCCCTACAATGAGCAGTTCTTC.

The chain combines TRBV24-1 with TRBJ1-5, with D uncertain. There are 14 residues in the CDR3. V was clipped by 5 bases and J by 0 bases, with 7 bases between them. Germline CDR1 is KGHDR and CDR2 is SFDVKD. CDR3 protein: CATSGSFSNQPQHF. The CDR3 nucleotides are TGTGCCACCAGTGGGAGTTTTAGCAATCAGCCCCAGCATTTT.

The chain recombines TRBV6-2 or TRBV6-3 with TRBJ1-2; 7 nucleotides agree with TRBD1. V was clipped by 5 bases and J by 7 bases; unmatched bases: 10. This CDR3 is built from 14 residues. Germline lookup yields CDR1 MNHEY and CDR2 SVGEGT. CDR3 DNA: TGTGCCAGCAGTCAGTGGGACAGTAGCGGTGGCTACACCTTC. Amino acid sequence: CASSQWDSSGGYTF.

The CDR3 bases are TGTGCCTGGAGACTAGCGGGCCAAGAGACCCAGTACTTC. This translates into CAWRLAGQETQYF. The chain combines TRBV30 with TRBJ2-5, with 9 bases matching TRBD2. CDR3 length: 13 residues. V was clipped by 3 bases and J by 1 base; unmatched bases: 0. CDR1 and CDR2 (germline): GTSNPN, SVGIG (reference sequence).

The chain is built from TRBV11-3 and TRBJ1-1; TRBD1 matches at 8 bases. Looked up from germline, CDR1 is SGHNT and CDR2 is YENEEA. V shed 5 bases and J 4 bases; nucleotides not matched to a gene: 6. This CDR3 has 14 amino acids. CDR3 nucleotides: TGTGCCAGCAGCCTGGCAGGGGGCGGCACTGAAGCTTTCTTT. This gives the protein CASSLAGGGTEAFF.

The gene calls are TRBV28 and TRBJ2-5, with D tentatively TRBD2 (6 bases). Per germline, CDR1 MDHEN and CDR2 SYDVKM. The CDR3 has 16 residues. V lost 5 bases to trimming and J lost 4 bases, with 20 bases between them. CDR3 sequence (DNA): TGTGCCAGCAGTGGCTCTGCGGGGACTGTCAGAGAGACCCAGTACTTC. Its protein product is CASSGSAGTVRETQYF.

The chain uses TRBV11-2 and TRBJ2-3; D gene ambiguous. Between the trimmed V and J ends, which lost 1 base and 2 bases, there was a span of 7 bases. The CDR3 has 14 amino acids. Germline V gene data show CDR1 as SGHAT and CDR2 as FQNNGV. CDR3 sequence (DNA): TGTGCCAGCAGCTTAGCCATTTTCACAGATACGCAGTATTTT. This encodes CASSLAIFTDTQYF.

The CDR3 spells CASSPGSAGSGANVLTF. The CDR3 DNA follows: TGTGCCAGCAGCCCAGGGTCCGCCGGCTCTGGGGCCAACGTCCTGACTTTC. The chain couples TRBV5-5 to TRBJ2-6; tentative D call: TRBD1 (5 bases). Germline CDR1 reads SGHKS; CDR2 reads YYEKEE (reference sequence). The ends were cut back, 4 bases at V and 0 bases at J, with 14 bases in the middle. This CDR3 region has 17 residues.

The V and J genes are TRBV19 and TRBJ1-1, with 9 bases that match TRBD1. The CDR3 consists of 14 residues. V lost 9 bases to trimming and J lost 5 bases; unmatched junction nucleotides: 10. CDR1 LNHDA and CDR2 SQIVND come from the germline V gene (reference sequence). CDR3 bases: TGTGCCAGCTGCGACAGGGGGTTGAGGACTGAAGCTTTCTTT. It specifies CASCDRGLRTEAFF.

CDR3 nucleotide sequence: TGCGCCACTCCAGAGGATGGAAACACCATATATTTT. It codes for CATPEDGNTIYF. The V gene is TRBV5-1, the J gene TRBJ1-3; D is undetermined. Trimming stripped 9 bases from V and 3 bases from J, with 10 bases between. Germline values: CDR1 SGHRS, CDR2 YFSETQ. This CDR3 spans 12 amino acids.

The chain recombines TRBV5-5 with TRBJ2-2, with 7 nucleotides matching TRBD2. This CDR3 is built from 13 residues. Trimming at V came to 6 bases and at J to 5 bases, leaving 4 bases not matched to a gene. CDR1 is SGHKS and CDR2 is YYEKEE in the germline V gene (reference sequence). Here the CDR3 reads CASTRGDTGELFF. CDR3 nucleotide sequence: TGTGCCAGCACCCGGGGGGATACCGGGGAGCTGTTTTTT. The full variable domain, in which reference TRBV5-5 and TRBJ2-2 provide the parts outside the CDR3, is DAGVTQSPTHLIKTRGQQVTLRCSPISGHKSVSWYQQVLGQGPQFIFQYYEKEERGRGNFPDRFSARQFPNYSSELNVNALLLGDSALYLCASTRGDTGELFFGEGSRLTVL.

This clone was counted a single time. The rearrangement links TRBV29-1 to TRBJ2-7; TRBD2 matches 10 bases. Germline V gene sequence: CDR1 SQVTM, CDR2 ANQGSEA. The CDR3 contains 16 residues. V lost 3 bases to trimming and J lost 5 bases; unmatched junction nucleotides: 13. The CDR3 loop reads CSVDSLPTSGVHEQYF. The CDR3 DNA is TGCAGCGTTGATAGCCTACCTACTAGCGGGGTTCACGAGCAGTACTTC.

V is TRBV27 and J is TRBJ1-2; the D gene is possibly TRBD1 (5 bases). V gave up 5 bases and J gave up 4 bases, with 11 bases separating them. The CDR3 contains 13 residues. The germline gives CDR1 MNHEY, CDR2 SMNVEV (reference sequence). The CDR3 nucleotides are TGTGCCAGCAGTCCAGACAGACTCTATGGCTACACCTTC. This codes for CASSPDRLYGYTF.

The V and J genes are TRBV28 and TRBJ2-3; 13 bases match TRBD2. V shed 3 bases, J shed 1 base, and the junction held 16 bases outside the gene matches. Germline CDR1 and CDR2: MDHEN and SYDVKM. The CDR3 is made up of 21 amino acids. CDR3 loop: CASSLIWTSGSRRSGTDTQYF. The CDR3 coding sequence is TGTGCCAGCAGTTTGATCTGGACTAGCGGGAGTCGGAGGAGTGGCACAGATACGCAGTATTTT.

The CDR3, as DNA: TGTGCCAGTAGTATCCTTGGCGGGGGGCCCACCGGGGAGCTGTTTTTT. Protein: CASSILGGGPTGELFF. V gene TRBV19 combines with J gene TRBJ2-2, with 8 bases identical to TRBD2. The V and J ends lost 3 bases and 4 bases, in that order; junction bases with no gene match: 7. This CDR3 has 16 residues. Germline-derived CDR1 and CDR2 are LNHDA and SQIVND (reference sequence).